These 18 T cell receptor beta chains originate from one sample sequenced in a study of T cell repertoires in cytomegalovirus infection. Their antigen targets remain unknown. Each CDR3 protein is one row after TCRdb ran MiXCR on the reads. The data show approximately 500,000 distinct CDR3 sequences, around 35% seen once. The sample was cultured PBMCs, taken from culture after CMV antigen stimulation. These receptors all stem from a human donor in good health (CMV status not recorded). Some clones in this sample may be carry-over from other donors' samples.

V is TRBV4-2 and J is TRBJ2-3, with D possibly being TRBD1 or TRBD2 (5 bases each). The CDR3 has 17 residues. Trimming cost V 0 bases and J 6 bases, with 19 bases left between them. Germline V gene data show CDR1 as LGHNA and CDR2 as YNFKEQ. CDR3 nucleotides: TGTGCCAGCAGCCAAGAGGGGGACCCCGGTAGTATTGATACGCAGTATTTT. Its translation: CASSQEGDPGSIDTQYF.

The J gene is TRBJ2-2, the V gene TRBV12-3 or TRBV12-4, with a possible D match to TRBD2 (6 bases). The CDR3 loop spans 15 amino acids. The germline V and J ends were trimmed by 6 bases and 4 bases, with 15 bases remaining between them. The CDR3 sequence is CASSLLGGGTGELFF. The CDR3 DNA reads TGTGCCAGCAGCCTCTTGGGGGGAGGCACCGGGGAGCTGTTTTTT.

The gene calls are TRBV10-3 and TRBJ2-3; TRBD1 aligns across 8 bases. The CDR3 runs 15 residues. CDR1 is ENHRY, CDR2 SYGVKD, per germline. With V trimmed by 3 bases and J by 4 bases, 6 bases remained unmatched. CDR3 in DNA: TGTGCCATCAGTGACGGGACAGGACGGCCAGATACGCAGTATTTT. Translated: CAISDGTGRPDTQYF.

V usage is TRBV30 and J usage is TRBJ1-1; D call uncertain. V was clipped by 2 bases and J by 6 bases, with 7 bases between them. Germline CDR1 and CDR2: GTSNPN and SVGIG (reference sequence). The CDR3 consists of 11 residues. CDR3 amino acids: CAWSRGSEAFF. CDR3 bases: TGTGCCTGGAGTAGAGGTTCTGAAGCTTTCTTT.

This clonotype came up many times. V gene TRBV7-2 combines with J gene TRBJ2-2, with 7 nucleotides matching TRBD2. Unmatched junction bases numbered 3, after V lost 1 base and J lost 4 bases. The germline CDR1 and CDR2 sequences are SGHTA and FQGNSA. The CDR3 covers 15 residues. The CDR3 coding sequence is TGTGCCAGCAGCTTAGGCGGGAGACGCACCGGGGAGCTGTTTTTT. It specifies CASSLGGRRTGELFF.

This clonotype was seen more than once but under ten times. The rearrangement uses TRBV24-1 and TRBJ2-1; D may correspond to TRBD1 or TRBD2 (5 bases each). V shed 6 bases and J shed 3 bases, with 17 bases lying between them. The CDR3 is 16 residues long. The germline V gene encodes CDR1 KGHDR and CDR2 SFDVKD. The CDR3 DNA reads as TGTGCCACCAGTCAGTCCGGGACCCGAAACTACAATGAGCAGTTCTTC. It codes for CATSQSGTRNYNEQFF.

This clonotype was recorded a few times. The J gene is TRBJ1-4, the V gene TRBV7-8; no reliable D call. The CDR3 length is 12 residues. Trimming removed 5 bases at V and 8 bases at J, with 9 bases between. Germline-derived CDR1 and CDR2 are SGHVS and FQNEAQ. The CDR3 is CASSAPSEKLFF. The CDR3 bases are TGTGCCAGCAGCGCCCCCTCAGAAAAACTGTTTTTT.

The CDR3 DNA sequence: TGTGCCAGCAGTTACTCGCCAGGGTCAAGCTCCTACGAGCAGTACTTC. Its translation is CASSYSPGSSSYEQYF. The chain joins TRBV6-5 to TRBJ2-7, with D tentatively TRBD1 (5 bases). Germline V lookup: CDR1 MNHEY, CDR2 SVGAGI. Trimming stripped 0 bases from V and 0 bases from J, with 12 bases between. The CDR3 is made up of 16 amino acids.

This clonotype was seen more than once but under ten times. The J gene is TRBJ2-7, the V gene TRBV7-2, with TRBD2 matching 8 bases. The CDR3 sequence is 15 residues long. Germline V gene data show CDR1 as SGHTA and CDR2 as FQGNSA. V was pared by 5 bases and J by 5 bases, with 11 bases of the junction left unmatched. As DNA, the CDR3 is TGTGCCAGCAGCCCTACTAGCGGAGCCCGCCACGAGCAGTACGTC. Protein product: CASSPTSGARHEQYV.

The V call is TRBV12-3 or TRBV12-4, the J call TRBJ1-2; D is ambiguous. The CDR3 runs 12 residues. Between the trimmed V and J ends, which lost 6 bases and 1 base, there was a span of 6 bases. CDR3 in amino acids: CASSENNYGYTF. The CDR3, as DNA: TGTGCCAGCAGCGAAAATAACTATGGCTACACCTTC.

The J gene is TRBJ2-5, the V gene TRBV7-9, with 13 bases identical to TRBD2. Germline CDR1 SEHNR, CDR2 FQNEAQ (reference sequence). This CDR3 has 16 amino acids. V was clipped by 5 bases and J by 4 bases; unmatched bases: 7. This CDR3 reads CASSTGLAGVGETQYF. The CDR3 nucleotides are TGTGCCAGCAGCACAGGACTAGCGGGAGTCGGAGAGACCCAGTACTTC.

The chain joins TRBV6-6 to TRBJ1-1; 9 positions agree with TRBD1. The CDR3 has 14 residues. V shed 0 bases, J shed 7 bases, and the junction held 3 bases outside the gene matches. Germline V gene data show CDR1 as MNHNY and CDR2 as SVGAGI (reference sequence). CDR3 nucleotides: TGTGCCAGCAGTTACTCGAGGGGACAGGGTGAAGCTTTCTTT. Its translation is CASSYSRGQGEAFF.

The rearrangement links TRBV20-1 to TRBJ2-5; tentative D call: TRBD1 (5 bases). Trimming took 4 bases from V and 4 from J, leaving 13 bases between them. This CDR3 is built from 13 residues. Germline-derived CDR1 and CDR2 are DFQATT and SNEGSKA (reference sequence). As DNA, the CDR3 is TGCAGTGCTATCCCGCAGGGATTAGAGACCCAGTACTTC. This translates into CSAIPQGLETQYF.

This clonotype was detected only a few times. The chain links TRBV7-3 to TRBJ2-2, with 7 bases lining up with TRBD1. The CDR3 length is 14 residues. V gave up 5 bases and J gave up 6 bases; unmatched junction bases: 6. Germline V gene sequence: CDR1 SGHTA, CDR2 FQGTGA. The CDR3 loop is CASSPDRLAGELFF. The CDR3 DNA reads TGTGCCAGCAGCCCGGACAGGTTGGCCGGGGAGCTGTTTTTT. The whole variable domain, remainder taken from reference TRBV7-3 and TRBJ2-2, is GAGVSQTPSNKVTEKGKYVELRCDPISGHTALYWYRQSLGQGPEFLIYFQGTGAADDSGLPNDRFFAVRPEGSVSTLKIQRTERGDSAVYLCASSPDRLAGELFFGEGSRLTVL.

V is TRBV19 and J is TRBJ1-6; the match to TRBD1 covers 8 bases. Germline loops: CDR1 LNHDA, CDR2 SQIVND (reference sequence). J lost 0 bases, V lost 5 bases, and 3 bases had no gene match. CDR3 length: 16 amino acids. CDR3 protein: CASSSDRVSYNSPLHF. CDR3 nucleotide sequence: TGTGCCAGTAGTTCGGACAGGGTCTCCTATAATTCACCCCTCCACTTT.

This clonotype appeared a few times. V and J are TRBV6-2 or TRBV6-3 and TRBJ2-5, with 8 positions matching TRBD2. This CDR3 spans 15 amino acids. The germline V gene encodes CDR1 MNHEY and CDR2 SVGEGT. V shed 2 bases and J 2 bases; nucleotides not matched to a gene: 4. The CDR3 DNA follows: TGTGCCAGCAGTTACCAACTAGCGGCTCAAGAGACCCAGTACTTC. Encoded protein: CASSYQLAAQETQYF.

This clonotype was observed many times. The chain combines TRBV11-2 with TRBJ2-7; D may be TRBD1 (6 bases). The CDR3 totals 15 residues. Trimming pared 5 bases from V and 6 bases from J, leaving 20 bases between. Per germline, CDR1 SGHAT and CDR2 FQNNGV. The CDR3 DNA is TGTGCCAGCAGCCGCGACAGGCCCTCGAACGGCGAGCAGTACTTC. It is translated as CASSRDRPSNGEQYF.

The gene calls are TRBV20-1 and TRBJ1-2; possibly TRBD1 for D (6 bases). The CDR3 totals 14 residues. Trimming pared 6 bases from V and 7 bases from J, leaving 21 bases between. Germline CDR1 DFQATT, CDR2 SNEGSKA (reference sequence). CDR3 in DNA: TGCAGTGCCATGAGACAGGAGCCCAGATCTGGCTACACCTTC. Protein sequence: CSAMRQEPRSGYTF.